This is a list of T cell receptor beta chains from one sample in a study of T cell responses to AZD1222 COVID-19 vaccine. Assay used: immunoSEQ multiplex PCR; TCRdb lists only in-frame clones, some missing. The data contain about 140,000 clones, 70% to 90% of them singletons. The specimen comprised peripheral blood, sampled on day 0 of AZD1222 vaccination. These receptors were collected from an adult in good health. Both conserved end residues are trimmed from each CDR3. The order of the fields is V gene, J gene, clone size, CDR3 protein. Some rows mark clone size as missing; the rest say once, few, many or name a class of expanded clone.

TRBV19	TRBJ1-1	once	ASSTQTGSTEAF
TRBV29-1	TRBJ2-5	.	SVESSAGLGETQY
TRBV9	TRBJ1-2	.	ASSVSDYGYT
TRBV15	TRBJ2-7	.	ATSRPGQGASYEQY
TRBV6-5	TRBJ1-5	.	ASSGGSPNQPQH
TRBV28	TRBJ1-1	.	ASSGGGEEGTEAF
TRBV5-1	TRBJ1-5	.	ASSSTYVAQPQH
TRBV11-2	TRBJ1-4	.	ASTLGVRLNEKLF
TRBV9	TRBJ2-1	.	ASSPRSYNEQF
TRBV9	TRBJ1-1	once	ASSVELNTEAF
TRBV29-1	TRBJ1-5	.	SVADSHNQPQH
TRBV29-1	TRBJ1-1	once	SVVHRKFQGNTEAF
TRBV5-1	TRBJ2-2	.	ASLSGTSGSSGELF
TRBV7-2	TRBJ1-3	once	ASTPPPREGNTIY
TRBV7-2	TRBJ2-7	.	ASSLRGGKGYEQY
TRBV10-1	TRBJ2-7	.	ASSRTGSYEQY
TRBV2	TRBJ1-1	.	AAPTNTEAF
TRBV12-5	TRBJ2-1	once	ASTTSYNEQF
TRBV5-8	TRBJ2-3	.	ASSYGTLMTSTDTQY
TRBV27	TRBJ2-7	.	ASSLIAGENSDSTDSTSYEQY
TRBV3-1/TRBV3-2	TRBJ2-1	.	ASSLAGQYNEQF
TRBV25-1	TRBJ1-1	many	ASRGTGDHTEAF
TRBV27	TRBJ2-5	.	ASSHMRGETQY
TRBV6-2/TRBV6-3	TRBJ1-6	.	ASSTHRDSPLH
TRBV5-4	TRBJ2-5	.	ASSLSTVQETQY
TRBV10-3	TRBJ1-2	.	AISETGGYT
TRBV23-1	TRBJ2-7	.	ATKAGDAYEQY
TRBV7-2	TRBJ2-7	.	ASSSHGTPVTEQY
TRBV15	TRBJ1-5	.	ATSRAWTGKGNQPQH
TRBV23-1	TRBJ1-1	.	ASRPGGRVRDTEAF
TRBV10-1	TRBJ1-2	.	ASSESGTGGYT
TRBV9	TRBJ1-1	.	ASSVGDTPMNTEAF
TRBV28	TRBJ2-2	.	ASLAGVRLGGELF
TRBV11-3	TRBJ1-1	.	ASSPGPNTEAF
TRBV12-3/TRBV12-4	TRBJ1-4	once	ASSLHRIEKLF
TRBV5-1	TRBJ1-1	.	ASSFQGLGEAF
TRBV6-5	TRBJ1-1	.	ASSYSRDTEAF
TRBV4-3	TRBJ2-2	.	ASSQDPPNTGELF
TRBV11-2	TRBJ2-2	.	ATRTSGSAGELF
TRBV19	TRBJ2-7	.	ASSPTGSDEQY
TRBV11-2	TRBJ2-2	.	ASSLLTGELF
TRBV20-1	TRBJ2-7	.	SARGYEQY
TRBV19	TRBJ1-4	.	ASSSQGVEKLF
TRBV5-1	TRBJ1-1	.	ASSLGANTEAF
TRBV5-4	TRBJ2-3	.	ASSTRRSTDTQY